The entry that follows covers one TCR beta chain sequence. The CDR3 loop spans 16 amino acids. Germline assignment: CDR1 SGHRS and CDR2 YFSETQ. V gave up 4 bases and J gave up 0 bases; unmatched junction bases: 7. The data originate from a study of blood T cell repertoires in COVID-19. Overall study: T cells, B-cell-depleted T cells, or PBMCs supplied cDNA or gDNA.

Original processing notes: Reference gene primer amplification gave nucleated cell count estimates. Method: immunoSEQ multiplex PCR; TCRdb's copy keeps in-frame clones and lacks some. V and J calls and clone size are copied from that table; D and trimming were computed from the DNA. The table lists nearly 110,000 clones, about 80% of them singletons. The chain is built from TRBV5-1 and TRBJ1-5, with TRBD1 identical over 7 bases. Specimen: peripheral blood. The sequence was obtained from an older man with acute or convalescent COVID-19. The CDR3 DNA follows: TGCGCCAGCAGCCCTGGGGACAGCCATAGCAATCAGCCCCAGCATTTT. Translating it yields CASSPGDSHSNQPQHF.